The 23 T cell receptor beta chains given below trace back to one sample, sequenced in a study of T cell clonotyping in hematopoietic cell transplantation. TCRdb's copy holds only in-frame clones and misses some; the assay was immunoSEQ multiplex PCR. Among fewer than 2,500 clones listed, 85% to 95% were seen once. Source material: peripheral blood mononuclear cells. The receptor source for this set is a man aged 50-60 years in good health. Some clones in this sample may be carry-over from other donors' samples.

The chain carries TRBV11-3 and TRBJ2-1; D might be TRBD2 (5 bases). V was trimmed by 5 bases and J by 5 bases, leaving 16 bases between them. CDR1 is SGHNT and CDR2 is YENEEA in the germline V gene. This CDR3 has 15 amino acids. The CDR3 is CASSPFLAKDNEQFF. Written as DNA, the CDR3 is TGTGCCAGCAGCCCCTTCCTAGCAAAGGACAATGAGCAGTTCTTC.

The chain combines TRBV6-5 with TRBJ1-6, with D unclear. With 6 bases removed from V and 3 bases from J, the gap between germline ends came to 9 bases. The CDR3 loop spans 14 amino acids. The germline V gene encodes CDR1 MNHEY and CDR2 SVGAGI. The CDR3, as DNA: TGTGCCAGCAGGGAGACAAACTATAATTCACCCCTCCACTTT. The encoded protein is CASRETNYNSPLHF.

The chain uses TRBV5-6 and TRBJ2-3; D not resolved. The germline V gene has CDR1 SGHDT and CDR2 YYEEEE. V gave up 4 bases and J gave up 1 base, with 16 bases separating them. The CDR3 totals 16 residues. The CDR3 DNA reads as TGTGCCAGCAGCAACCTCGAAGTGCTAGGCACAGATACGCAGTATTTT. Protein product: CASSNLEVLGTDTQYF.

The V and J genes are TRBV5-1 and TRBJ1-1, with D hard to call. The length of the CDR3 is 14 residues. Germline V gives CDR1 SGHRS, CDR2 YFSETQ. Trimming cost V 3 bases and J 5 bases, with 14 bases left between them. The CDR3 nucleotides read TGCGCCAGCAGCTCTCGATTGGTCAGGACTGAAGCTTTCTTT. This translates into CASSSRLVRTEAFF.

The chain combines TRBV10-1 with TRBJ2-5; possibly TRBD1 for D (7 bases). V was pared by 6 bases and J by 7 bases, with 18 bases between. CDR1 is WNHNN, CDR2 SYGVQD, per germline (reference sequence). The CDR3 totals 14 residues. CDR3 amino acids: CASRRQGGWPTQYF. In DNA, the CDR3 is TGCGCCAGCAGAAGACAGGGAGGCTGGCCGACCCAGTACTTC.

V usage is TRBV13 and J usage is TRBJ1-2; 7 positions match TRBD1. The CDR3 is made up of 13 amino acids. Germline V CDR1 and CDR2: PRHDT, FYEKMQ (reference sequence). Trimming removed 1 base from V and 4 bases from J; junction bases left unmatched: 0. CDR3 nucleotide sequence: TGTGCCAGCAGCTTAGCAGGGGGCTATGGCTACACCTTC. Protein product: CASSLAGGYGYTF.

The CDR3 nucleotides read TGTGCCAGCATCGGCGACAGTGAAGCTTTCTTT. Protein: CASIGDSEAFF. The rearrangement uses TRBV28 and TRBJ1-1, with a weak D call TRBD1 (5 bases). The CDR3 has 11 amino acids. In germline, CDR1 is MDHEN, CDR2 SYDVKM. V lost 7 bases and J 7 bases, leaving 10 bases between the germline ends.

This sequence joins TRBV4-1 and TRBJ1-5, with a tentative D call TRBD1 (5 bases). The CDR3 extends over 15 amino acids. Germline values: CDR1 MGHRA, CDR2 YSYEKL. V lost 0 bases and J 5 bases, leaving 11 bases between the germline ends. DNA for the CDR3: TGCGCCAGCAGCCAAGATATAGGGGATGATCAGCCCCAGCATTTT. Encoded protein: CASSQDIGDDQPQHF.

This chain joins TRBV27 and TRBJ1-2; D is perhaps TRBD1 (5 bases). This CDR3 has 17 amino acids. The V gene's germline CDR1 is MNHEY and CDR2 SMNVEV (reference sequence). V was shortened by 6 bases and J by 0 bases, with 20 bases between the two germline ends. CDR3 sequence: CASSLYSPGTSNYGYTF. In DNA form, the CDR3 reads TGTGCCAGCAGCCTGTACTCCCCAGGGACGTCTAACTATGGCTACACCTTC.

The chain employs TRBV6-1 and TRBJ2-3, with D perhaps matching TRBD1 (6 bases). The ends were cut back, 6 bases at V and 2 bases at J, with 12 bases in the middle. Germline lookup yields CDR1 MNHNS and CDR2 SASEGT. This CDR3 is 14 amino acids long. DNA for the CDR3: TGTGCCAGCAGGAGAAGGGGGATCACAGATACGCAGTATTTT. It translates to CASRRRGITDTQYF.

Worth noting for this clone: A read error may produce the germline difference seen at one junction end. The V gene is TRBV7-2, the J gene TRBJ2-5; TRBD1 agrees at 8 bases. CDR1 is SGHTA, CDR2 FQGNSA, per germline. CDR3 size: 13 residues. The chain's CDR3 is CVSSFTGGETQYF. The CDR3 nucleotides read TGTGTCAGCAGCTTCACAGGGGGGGAGACCCAGTACTTC.

This clone was counted once. The CDR3 region has the DNA TGTGCCATCGAGGGGGGATTCTCCGGGGAGCTGTTTTTT. It encodes CAIEGGFSGELFF. The V and J genes are TRBV7-9 and TRBJ2-2; the D call may be TRBD1 or TRBD2 (6 bases each). V gave up 10 bases and J gave up 6 bases, with 15 bases separating them. CDR1 is SEHNR, CDR2 FQNEAQ, per germline (reference sequence). This CDR3 comprises 13 residues.

The chain recombines TRBV19 with TRBJ2-5; D not certain. Germline CDR1 is LNHDA and CDR2 is SQIVND (reference sequence). V lost 2 bases and J 2 bases, leaving 12 bases between the germline ends. The CDR3 runs 15 residues. The CDR3 reads CASSISHHTQETQYF. For the CDR3, the DNA is TGTGCCAGTAGTATAAGCCACCACACTCAAGAGACCCAGTACTTC. Drawing the rest from reference TRBV19 and TRBJ2-5, the complete variable domain is DGGITQSPKYLFRKEGQNVTLSCEQNLNHDAMYWYRQDPGQGLRLIYYSQIVNDFQKGDIAEGYSVSREKKESFPLTVTSAQKNPTAFYLCASSISHHTQETQYFGPGTRLLVL.

Remarks on this clone: A junction end diverges from the germline sequence, so it may reflect a read error. The V gene is TRBV4-3, the J gene TRBJ2-1; no definite D call. The germline V gene encodes CDR1 LGHNA and CDR2 YSLEER. This CDR3 is built from 14 residues. The CDR3 coding sequence is TGCGCCAGCAGCCAAGAAAGGTCCTCCAATGAGCAGTTCTTC. It is translated as CASSQERSSNEQFF.

The chain recombines TRBV7-2 with TRBJ1-3; D not resolved. In germline, CDR1 is SGHTA, CDR2 FQGNSA. V lost 1 base, J lost 4 bases, and 2 bases lay in between. The CDR3 is 12 amino acids. The chain's CDR3 is CASSLGGNTIYF. The CDR3 DNA is TGTGCCAGCAGCTTAGGCGGAAACACCATATATTTT. The whole variable domain, filled in from reference TRBV7-2 and TRBJ1-3, reads GAGVSQSPSNKVTEKGKDVELRCDPISGHTALYWYRQSLGQGLEFLIYFQGNSAPDKSGLPSDRFSAERTGGSVSTLTIQRTQQEDSAVYLCASSLGGNTIYFGEGSWLTVV.

This sequence joins TRBV12-5 and TRBJ2-2; D gene ambiguous. Trimming removed 5 bases from V and 7 bases from J, with 20 bases in between. This CDR3 contains 16 residues. Germline V gene data show CDR1 as LGHNT and CDR2 as FRNRAP. This CDR3 is CASGGAGPQIFGELFF. For the CDR3, the DNA is TGTGCTAGTGGTGGAGCTGGGCCGCAAATTTTCGGGGAGCTGTTTTTT.

The chain combines TRBV7-9 with TRBJ2-3, with 7 bases lining up with TRBD1. Trimming cost V 3 bases and J 5 bases; bases outside gene matches: 8. CDR3 length: 15 residues. From germline, CDR1 is SEHNR and CDR2 FQNEAQ (reference sequence). This chain's CDR3 is CASSLTGSLGDTQYF. The CDR3 region has the DNA TGTGCCAGCAGCTTGACAGGGTCCCTTGGAGATACGCAGTATTTT.

J is TRBJ1-6 and V is TRBV5-1; 7 bases map to TRBD1. V lost 4 bases, J lost 9 bases, and 16 bases stayed unmatched. The CDR3 runs 17 residues. Germline V CDR1 and CDR2: SGHRS, YFSETQ. The CDR3 DNA is TGCGCCAGCAGCCTTAAGCCCAATACAGGGGACGTTTCACCCCTCCACTTT. It encodes CASSLKPNTGDVSPLHF. The full variable domain, with the rest looked up from reference TRBV5-1 and TRBJ1-6, is KAGVTQTPRYLIKTRGQQVTLSCSPISGHRSVSWYQQTPGQGLQFLFEYFSETQRNKGNFPGRFSGRQFSNSRSEMNVSTLELGDSALYLCASSLKPNTGDVSPLHFGNGTRLTVT.

V and J are TRBV30 and TRBJ1-1; 8 bases match TRBD1. The germline CDR1 and CDR2 sequences are GTSNPN and SVGIG (reference sequence). CDR3 size: 11 residues. CDR3 sequence reads: CALQGAAEAFF. CDR3 nucleotides: TGTGCGTTGCAGGGGGCGGCTGAAGCTTTCTTT.

V and J are TRBV2 and TRBJ1-5; TRBD1 is a possible D gene (5 bases). The V end lost 6 bases, the J end lost 1 base, and 10 bases lay between the germline ends. The CDR3 has 14 residues. The germline V gene encodes CDR1 SNHLY and CDR2 FYNNEI. This CDR3 reads CASRGRLSNQPQHF. The DNA of the CDR3 is TGTGCCAGCAGGGGACGGTTAAGCAATCAGCCCCAGCATTTT.

This chain links TRBV30 with TRBJ1-5; D gene ambiguous. Trimming cost V 2 bases and J 7 bases, with 18 bases left between them. This CDR3 is built from 15 residues. The germline CDR1 and CDR2 sequences are GTSNPN and SVGIG (reference sequence). In DNA form, the CDR3 reads TGTGCCTGGAGTCCATTTTTGGGGAGGGCCCAGCCCCAGCATTTT. This gives the protein CAWSPFLGRAQPQHF.

The rearrangement uses TRBV2 and TRBJ1-2; TRBD1 aligns across 9 bases. The V and J ends lost 6 bases and 6 bases, in that order; junction bases with no gene match: 2. Per the germline V gene, CDR1 is SNHLY and CDR2 is FYNNEI. CDR3 length: 12 amino acids. CDR3: CASRDRGNGYTF. The CDR3 region has the DNA TGTGCCAGCAGGGACAGGGGAAATGGCTACACCTTC.

The V gene is TRBV6-5, the J gene TRBJ2-7, with TRBD2 matching 7 bases. Germline CDR1 is MNHEY and CDR2 is SVGAGI. The CDR3 covers 14 residues. V was clipped by 8 bases and J by 0 bases; unmatched bases: 7. CDR3 sequence (DNA): TGTGCCAGCGGAGCCGGGGGGTCCTCCTACGAGCAGTACTTC. Amino acids: CASGAGGSSYEQYF.